The next 8 T cell receptor beta chains were all read from a single sample in a study of cytomegalovirus exposure and HLA in healthy donors. The PCR ran on 60 Vbeta and 13 Jbeta primers. This table comes from immunoSEQ multiplex PCR, and its TCRdb copy is limited to in-frame clones, with some not included. The sample lists around 150,000 clones, approximately 75% occurring once. Sequencing used PBMCs. Source of these receptors: a man aged 25 to 45 in good health and CMV-seropositive.

The J gene is TRBJ2-5, the V gene TRBV13; 7 nucleotides match TRBD2. Germline V gene data show CDR1 as PRHDT and CDR2 as FYEKMQ (reference sequence). Trimming cost V 5 bases and J 1 base; bases outside gene matches: 10. This CDR3 is built from 16 residues. CDR3 in DNA: TGTGCCAGCAGCCGGGCGTACGGGACTATCCAAGAGACCCAGTACTTC. It translates to CASSRAYGTIQETQYF.

The gene calls are TRBV15 and TRBJ1-1, with TRBD1 identical over 8 bases. The ends lost 6 bases at V and 3 bases at J; junction bases unmatched: 12. In germline, CDR1 is LNHNV, CDR2 YYDKDF (reference sequence). The CDR3 contains 16 residues. CDR3 protein: CATRVIGQGRDTEAFF. CDR3 bases: TGTGCCACCAGGGTTATAGGACAGGGTAGAGACACTGAAGCTTTCTTT.

The CDR3 protein is CASSSGTGGQYEQYF. CDR3 sequence (DNA): TGTGCCAGCAGCTCCGGGACAGGGGGGCAGTACGAGCAGTACTTC. V usage is TRBV5-4 and J usage is TRBJ2-7; 11 bases line up with TRBD1. The junction had 6 bases not matched to a gene; V was cut back by 3 bases and J by 4 bases. CDR1 is SGHNT and CDR2 is YYREEE in the germline V gene (reference sequence). This CDR3 contains 15 residues.

This chain links TRBV11-3 with TRBJ2-5; 7 positions match TRBD1. The germline CDR1 and CDR2 sequences are SGHNT and YENEEA. This CDR3 is 14 amino acids long. V shed 4 bases, J shed 4 bases, and the junction held 6 bases outside the gene matches. The CDR3 here is CASSSGQERETQYF. The CDR3 nucleotides are TGTGCCAGCAGCTCCGGACAGGAGAGAGAGACCCAGTACTTC.

This rearrangement joins TRBV4-2 to TRBJ2-3; D possibly corresponds to TRBD2 (6 bases). The CDR3 totals 16 residues. The germline V and J ends were trimmed by 0 bases and 4 bases, with 14 bases remaining between them. Germline lookup yields CDR1 LGHNA and CDR2 YNFKEQ. CDR3 DNA: TGTGCCAGCAGCCAAGAAGGGGCTAGCGTCGCAGATACGCAGTATTTT. Translating it yields CASSQEGASVADTQYF.

This clone was counted between two and nine times. This sequence joins TRBV2 and TRBJ1-4, with 7 nucleotides matching TRBD1. Germline assignment: CDR1 SNHLY and CDR2 FYNNEI. Trimming at V came to 7 bases and at J to 2 bases, leaving 7 bases not matched to a gene. There are 15 residues in the CDR3. The CDR3 sequence: CASNRQGGTNEKLFF. The DNA of the CDR3 is TGTGCCAGCAACCGACAGGGCGGCACTAATGAAAAACTGTTTTTT.

With respect to this clone: A junction boundary mismatches the germline segment, possibly from a read error. The CDR3 protein is CAIQGQASSYEQYF. DNA of the CDR3: TGTGCCATCCAGGGACAGGCAAGCTCCTACGAACAGTACTTC. V usage is TRBV10-3 and J usage is TRBJ2-7; 8 positions match TRBD1. The CDR3 is 14 residues long. Germline CDR1 is ENHRY and CDR2 is SYGVKD.

The chain employs TRBV30 and TRBJ2-3; TRBD2 agrees at 12 bases. The CDR3 is 15 residues long. J gave up 2 bases and V 2 bases, and 2 bases lay outside the gene matches. The germline V gene encodes CDR1 GTSNPN and CDR2 SVGIG (reference sequence). CDR3 protein: CAWSRTSGATDTQYF. CDR3 coding DNA: TGTGCCTGGAGTCGGACTAGCGGGGCCACAGATACGCAGTATTTT.